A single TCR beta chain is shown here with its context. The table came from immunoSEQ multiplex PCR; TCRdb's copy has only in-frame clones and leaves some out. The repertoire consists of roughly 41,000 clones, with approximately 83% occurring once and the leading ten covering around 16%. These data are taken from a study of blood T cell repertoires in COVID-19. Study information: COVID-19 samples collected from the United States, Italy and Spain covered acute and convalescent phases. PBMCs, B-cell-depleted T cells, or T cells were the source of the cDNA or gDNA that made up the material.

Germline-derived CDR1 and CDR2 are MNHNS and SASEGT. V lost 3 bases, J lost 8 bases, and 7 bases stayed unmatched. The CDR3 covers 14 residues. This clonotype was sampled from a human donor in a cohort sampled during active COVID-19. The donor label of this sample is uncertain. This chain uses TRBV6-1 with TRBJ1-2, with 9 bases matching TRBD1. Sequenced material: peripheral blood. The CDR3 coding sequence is TGTGCCAGCAGTGATGGGACAGGGTTATACGGCTACACCTTC. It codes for CASSDGTGLYGYTF.